This record concerns one TCR beta chain sequence. V shed 1 base and J shed 5 bases, with 20 bases lying between them. The CDR3 has 17 residues. The V gene's germline CDR1 is LNHDA and CDR2 SQIVND (reference sequence). The data belong to a study of Tregs in tolerant kidney transplant recipients. Thawed PBMCs were FACS-sorted into unstimulated CD4+CD25+CD127- regulatory T cells, CD4+CD25- non-regulatory cells, CD4 and CD8 cells. Assay used: immunoSEQ multiplex PCR; TCRdb lists only in-frame clones, some missing. The table includes roughly 14,000 clones, 90% to 95% detected once. The chain has TRBV19 and TRBJ1-2, with TRBD1 as a possible D gene (5 bases). The origin of this receptor is a human donor in good health. What was sequenced was CD8+ T cells from blood. CDR3 sequence (DNA): TGTGCCAGTAGTATAGCCCTAGCCGGGGGGGAGGAGTATGGCTACACCTTC. Translated: CASSIALAGGEEYGYTF.